This T cell receptor (beta chain) was sequenced in a study of shared clonotypes between healthy human individuals. Findings and limits, study-wide: All-four-donor shared clonotypes had higher generation probabilities than non-shared clonotypes did. When naive CD4 clonotypes were compared across a handful of donors, 4% to 6.5% were shared.

Concerning this clone: Its antigen is still unknown.

In the original analysis: ImmunoSEQ supplied junction-only sequences lacking quality scores, so filtering was different. Produced via immunoSEQ multiplex PCR; TCRdb's table is partial and in-frame only. That table gives V, J and clone size, and the DNA gave D and trimming. The profile shows about 1.5 million clones, roughly 96% of them singletons. The CDR3 runs 16 residues. V was clipped by 7 bases and J by 7 bases; unmatched bases: 14. Germline V gives CDR1 LNHDA, CDR2 SQIVND (reference sequence). The source is a man aged 25 to 40 in good health. The chain links TRBV19 to TRBJ2-1, with 9 bases fitting TRBD2. Sequencing was carried out using naive CD4+ T cells sorted from blood. Subset in this sample: CD45RA+ positively selected. The CDR3 nucleotides read TGTGCCAGTAAGATTGTAGCGGGAGAGTTGAGAAATGAGCAGTTCTTC. Translated, it gives CASKIVAGELRNEQFF.